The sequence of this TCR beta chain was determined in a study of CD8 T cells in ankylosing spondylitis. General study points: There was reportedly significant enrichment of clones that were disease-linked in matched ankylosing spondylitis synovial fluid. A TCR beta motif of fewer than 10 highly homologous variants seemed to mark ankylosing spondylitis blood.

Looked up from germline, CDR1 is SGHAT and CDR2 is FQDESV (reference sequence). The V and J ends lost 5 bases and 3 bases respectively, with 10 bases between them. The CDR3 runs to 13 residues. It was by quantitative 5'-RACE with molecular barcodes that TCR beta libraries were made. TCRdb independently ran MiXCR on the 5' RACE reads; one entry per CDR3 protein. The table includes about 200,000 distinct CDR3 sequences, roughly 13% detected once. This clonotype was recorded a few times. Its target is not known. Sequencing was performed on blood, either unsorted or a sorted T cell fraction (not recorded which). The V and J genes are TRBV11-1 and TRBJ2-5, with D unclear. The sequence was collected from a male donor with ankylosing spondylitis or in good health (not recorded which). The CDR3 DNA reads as TGTGCCAGCAGCCCTTACGGTGAAGAGACCCAGTACTTC. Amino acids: CASSPYGEETQYF.